These 6 T cell receptor beta chains came from one sample sequenced in a study of blood T cell repertoires in COVID-19. Generated by immunoSEQ multiplex PCR, the TCRdb table keeps only in-frame clones and is missing some. The sample records tens of thousands of clones, 86% being singletons. Sequenced input: peripheral blood. Every receptor here comes from a man in his fifties or sixties with acute or convalescent COVID-19.

The CDR3 loop is CASSLRPGGTEAFF. The CDR3 nucleotides read TGCGCCAGCAGCTTGCGGCCAGGGGGCACTGAAGCTTTCTTT. The genes are TRBV5-1 and TRBJ1-1, with 7 positions matching TRBD1. This CDR3 has 14 amino acids. The germline V gene has CDR1 SGHRS and CDR2 YFSETQ. The trim removed 1 base at V and 4 bases at J, leaving 4 bases unmatched.

This clone was counted a single time. The chain is built from TRBV7-3 and TRBJ2-7, with 7 bases lining up with TRBD1. With V trimmed by 5 bases and J by 2 bases, 9 bases remained unmatched. The CDR3 is 15 amino acids. Germline CDR1 and CDR2: SGHTA and FQGTGA. The CDR3 spells CASSLAPGQTYEQYF. The CDR3 nucleotides are TGTGCCAGCAGCCTCGCCCCGGGACAGACCTACGAGCAGTACTTC.

This clone was counted a single time. The rearrangement uses TRBV6-5 and TRBJ2-1, with 7 nucleotides matching TRBD1. Germline CDR1 is MNHEY and CDR2 is SVGAGI. The junction had 3 bases not matched to a gene; V was cut back by 6 bases and J by 7 bases. This CDR3 has 12 residues. DNA of the CDR3: TGTGCCAGCAGGGACAGGTTGAATGAGCAGTTCTTC. Its translation: CASRDRLNEQFF.

The chain combines TRBV7-9 with TRBJ1-5, with D unresolved. The CDR3 loop spans 13 amino acids. Germline values: CDR1 SEHNR, CDR2 FQNEAQ (reference sequence). With 3 bases removed from V and 4 bases from J, the gap between germline ends came to 7 bases. The CDR3 loop reads CASSFDLNQPQHF. The CDR3 DNA follows: TGTGCCAGCAGCTTCGACTTGAATCAGCCCCAGCATTTT.

The chain recombines TRBV7-2 with TRBJ2-7; no clear D gene. Trimming shortened V by 4 bases and J by 0 bases, and 7 bases separated the two germline ends. This CDR3 has 13 residues. CDR1 and CDR2 from the germline V gene are SGHTA and FQGNSA. The CDR3 DNA follows: TGTGCCAGCAGCTCTATGAGCTCCTACGAGCAGTACTTC. Translation: CASSSMSSYEQYF.

The rearrangement joins TRBV9 to TRBJ1-5; D is ambiguous. Trimming took 0 bases from V and 6 from J, leaving 7 bases between them. The CDR3 loop spans 13 amino acids. Germline V gene lookup returns CDR1 SGDLS and CDR2 YYNGEE. CDR3: CASSVDGTQPQHF. The CDR3 nucleotides read TGTGCCAGCAGCGTAGACGGTACTCAGCCCCAGCATTTT.